A single sample gave rise to the 28 T cell receptor beta chains below, sequenced in a study of blood T cells in healthy people across ages. PCR was performed a second time for about 7 to 12 cycles using a sample-barcoded 5' primer and a J-beta primer mix. One entry per CDR3 protein results from TCRdb running MiXCR on the 5' RACE reads. Altogether around 780,000 distinct CDR3 sequences are present, 56% being singletons, with the ten largest covering roughly 24%. What was sequenced was blood. Receptor source: a man in his forties in good health.

The chain uses TRBV5-1 and TRBJ1-1, with D perhaps TRBD1 (6 bases). Deletions cut 6 bases from V and 4 bases from J, with 19 bases between. CDR1 SGHRS and CDR2 YFSETQ come from the germline V gene. CDR3 length: 15 amino acids. The CDR3 coding sequence is TGCGCCAGCACATGGGAAGGACAGATAACCACTGAAGCTTTCTTT. This gives the protein CASTWEGQITTEAFF.

This clonotype was seen a few times. This chain joins TRBV15 and TRBJ1-5; no firm D call. This CDR3 has 15 residues. The V gene lost 5 bases and the J gene lost 2 bases, with 13 bases spanning the gap. Germline CDR1 reads LNHNV; CDR2 reads YYDKDF (reference sequence). This CDR3 reads CATSSSVWGNQPQHF. DNA for the CDR3: TGTGCCACCAGCTCGTCGGTCTGGGGCAATCAGCCCCAGCATTTT.

The V call is TRBV6-5, the J call TRBJ2-7; D unclear. The CDR3 has 15 amino acids. Trimming shortened V by 5 bases and J by 1 base, and 15 bases separated the two germline ends. CDR1 is MNHEY, CDR2 SVGAGI, per germline. CDR3 loop: CASSPIGPGSYEQYF. CDR3 DNA: TGTGCCAGCAGTCCGATCGGACCCGGATCCTACGAGCAGTACTTC.

This clonotype was picked up a small number of times. The chain links TRBV29-1 to TRBJ2-1; D perhaps matches TRBD1 (5 bases). The CDR3 totals 14 residues. V shed 6 bases and J shed 5 bases, with 17 bases lying between them. Germline loops: CDR1 SQVTM, CDR2 ANQGSEA. The DNA of the CDR3 is TGCAGCGTCAACCGACAGATTAGGAACAATGAGCAGTTCTTC. As protein: CSVNRQIRNNEQFF.

This chain connects TRBV11-3 to TRBJ2-5, with 8 bases aligning to TRBD2. The trim removed 2 bases at V and 1 base at J, leaving 9 bases unmatched. The CDR3 contains 17 residues. Germline assignment: CDR1 SGHNT and CDR2 YENEEA. CDR3 region: CASSLPRASGFQETQYF. The CDR3 bases are TGTGCCAGCAGCTTACCCCGAGCTAGCGGGTTCCAAGAGACCCAGTACTTC.

CDR3 protein: CASRPLSGGPGNEQYF. CDR3 DNA: TGTGCCAGCAGACCTCTCTCGGGGGGGCCAGGCAATGAGCAGTACTTC. The V and J genes are TRBV28 and TRBJ2-5; TRBD2 matches at 8 bases. Germline CDR1 and CDR2: MDHEN and SYDVKM. The CDR3 spans 16 residues. V shed 6 bases and J 11 bases; nucleotides not matched to a gene: 20.

The gene calls are TRBV18 and TRBJ1-1; no clear D gene. V was clipped by 0 bases and J by 1 base, with 6 bases between them. This CDR3 has 14 amino acids. The germline V gene has CDR1 KGHSH and CDR2 LQKENI. In nucleotides, the CDR3 is TGTGCCAGCTCACCACCGAAAGGGAACACTGAAGCTTTCTTT. This encodes CASSPPKGNTEAFF.

The chain links TRBV7-3 to TRBJ2-1; 7 bases fit TRBD1. The germline V gene encodes CDR1 SGHTA and CDR2 FQGTGA. The CDR3 consists of 15 residues. Losses at the gene ends were 1 base for V and 6 bases for J; bases not matched to a gene: 6. CDR3 in amino acids: CASSLSVTGFNEQFF. CDR3 in DNA: TGTGCCAGCAGCTTAAGTGTGACAGGGTTCAATGAGCAGTTCTTC.

The chain joins TRBV5-6 to TRBJ2-7; 10 nucleotides align to TRBD1. Germline assignment: CDR1 SGHDT and CDR2 YYEEEE. With 0 bases clipped from V and 3 bases from J, the junction kept 6 bases outside the gene matches. The CDR3 totals 16 residues. CDR3 protein: CASSLGTGTGDYEQYF. The CDR3 bases are TGTGCCAGCAGCTTGGGGACCGGGACAGGGGACTACGAGCAGTACTTC.

This rearrangement joins TRBV28 to TRBJ1-2; D perhaps matches TRBD1 (5 bases). Germline V gene data show CDR1 as MDHEN and CDR2 as SYDVKM. The V gene lost 5 bases and the J gene lost 6 bases, with 19 bases spanning the gap. The CDR3 totals 15 residues. As DNA, the CDR3 is TGTGCCAGCAGTGTCCGAGGCAGGGAAAAGGATGGCTACACCTTC. As protein: CASSVRGREKDGYTF.

The chain employs TRBV7-9 and TRBJ2-4; the D is unclear. The end of the DNA fits TRBJ2-7 better, so the J call may be wrong. The CDR3 is 13 amino acids. Looked up from germline, CDR1 is SEHNR and CDR2 is FQNEAQ (reference sequence). In nucleotides, the CDR3 is TGTGCCAGCAGCCCCGCCGGAGATTACGAGCAGTACTTC. Amino acids: CASSPAGDYEQYF.

The rearrangement joins TRBV2 to TRBJ2-2, with a possible D match to TRBD1 (6 bases). This CDR3 has 15 amino acids. V was shortened by 7 bases and J by 3 bases, with 15 bases between the two germline ends. Germline CDR1 SNHLY, CDR2 FYNNEI. The CDR3 nucleotides are TGTGCCAGCAAGGTTCAGGGGTCGGACACCGGGGAGCTGTTTTTT. Translated: CASKVQGSDTGELFF. The full variable domain, its missing parts supplied by reference TRBV2 and TRBJ2-2, is EPEVTQTPSHQVTQMGQEVILRCVPISNHLYFYWYRQILGQKVEFLVSFYNNEISEKSEIFDDQFSVERPDGSNFTLKIRSTKLEDSAMYFCASKVQGSDTGELFFGEGSRLTVL.

This chain uses TRBV7-9 with TRBJ2-6, with unresolved D. Between the trimmed V and J ends, which lost 5 bases and 0 bases, there was a span of 11 bases. The CDR3 consists of 16 residues. Germline loops: CDR1 SEHNR, CDR2 FQNEAQ (reference sequence). The CDR3 bases are TGTGCCAGCAGCATACTACACAGCTCTGGGGCCAACGTCCTGACTTTC. It translates to CASSILHSSGANVLTF.

V gene TRBV4-3 combines with J gene TRBJ2-5, with a weak D call TRBD2 (5 bases). The CDR3 runs to 14 residues. V lost 5 bases and J lost 11, with 21 bases in between. CDR1 and CDR2 (germline): LGHNA, YSLEER. CDR3 region: CASSFALVSAEQYF. The CDR3 coding sequence is TGCGCCAGCAGCTTTGCACTAGTTAGCGCTGAGCAGTACTTC.

This chain links TRBV29-1 with TRBJ1-2; 10 nucleotides align to TRBD1. V trimming: 7 bases; J trimming: 3 bases; junction bases outside the gene matches: 8. The CDR3 sequence is 14 residues long. Germline V lookup: CDR1 SQVTM, CDR2 ANQGSEA. The CDR3 reads CSGRQGAGDYGYTF. DNA for the CDR3: TGCAGCGGGAGACAGGGGGCCGGGGACTATGGCTACACCTTC. Full variable domain (remainder filled in from reference TRBV29-1 and TRBJ1-2): SAVISQKPSRDICQRGTSLTIQCQVDSQVTMMFWYRQQPGQSLTLIATANQGSEATYESGFVIDKFPISRPNLTFSTLTVSNMSPEDSSIYLCSGRQGAGDYGYTFGSGTRLTVV.

The CDR3 spells CASRRTLGYSNQPQHF. The CDR3 bases are TGTGCCAGCAGACGAACCCTTGGATATAGCAATCAGCCCCAGCATTTT. The chain couples TRBV6-2 or TRBV6-3 to TRBJ1-5; D remains ambiguous. The CDR3 covers 16 residues. Trimming left V 6 bases short and J 0 bases short, with 15 bases between. The V gene's germline CDR1 is MNHEY and CDR2 SVGEGT.

The chain joins TRBV3-1 to TRBJ1-6; the D is unclear. Deletions cut 1 base from V and 10 bases from J, with 8 bases between. Germline CDR1 and CDR2: LGHDT and YNNKEL (reference sequence). The CDR3 runs to 13 residues. In nucleotides, the CDR3 is TGTGCCAGCAGCCAAGTTCTGGGATCACCCCTCCACTTT. Translating gives CASSQVLGSPLHF.

This chain links TRBV20-1 with TRBJ2-1; 7 nucleotides agree with TRBD2. Per germline, CDR1 DFQATT and CDR2 SNEGSKA (reference sequence). The length of the CDR3 is 13 residues. V lost 3 bases to trimming and J lost 9 bases; unmatched junction nucleotides: 8. CDR3 DNA sequence: TGCAGTGCTAGGAGGGAGGGCCCTGGTGAGCAGTTCTTC. Translating gives CSARREGPGEQFF.

This clonotype was counted between two and nine times. This chain joins TRBV6-6 and TRBJ1-2; unclear D gene. Germline V gives CDR1 MNHNY, CDR2 SVGAGI (reference sequence). The germline V and J ends were trimmed by 2 bases and 8 bases, with 18 bases remaining between them. This CDR3 contains 15 residues. CDR3 coding DNA: TGTGCCAGCAGTTACCCTCCAGGATACAAGGAGGGCTACACCTTC. Translating it yields CASSYPPGYKEGYTF.

The chain links TRBV28 to TRBJ2-7; 9 nucleotides match TRBD1. The V segment lost 8 bases and the J segment 4 bases; nucleotides outside the gene matches: 12. This CDR3 region has 15 residues. Germline V gene lookup returns CDR1 MDHEN and CDR2 SYDVKM. CDR3 amino acids: CASGGPGQGIYEQYF. CDR3 coding DNA: TGTGCCAGCGGGGGCCCGGGACAGGGAATTTACGAGCAGTACTTC.

This clonotype was observed a few times. The genes are TRBV7-2 and TRBJ2-3, with 10 bases matching TRBD1. CDR3 length: 15 residues. Germline V gene data show CDR1 as SGHTA and CDR2 as FQGNSA. V shed 4 bases and J 4 bases; nucleotides not matched to a gene: 5. CDR3 loop: CASSSGTGVSDTQYF. CDR3 coding DNA: TGTGCCAGCAGCTCCGGGACAGGGGTCTCAGATACGCAGTATTTT.

The genes are TRBV27 and TRBJ2-7; D is unclear. This CDR3 comprises 13 residues. The germline V and J ends were trimmed by 2 bases and 3 bases, with 8 bases remaining between them. CDR1 and CDR2 (germline): MNHEY, SMNVEV (reference sequence). The DNA of the CDR3 is TGTGCCAGCAGTTTAACGTTGAACTACGAGCAGTACTTC. Translated: CASSLTLNYEQYF.

The CDR3, as DNA: TGTGCCAGCAGCTTTCAGTTCTCTGGGGCCAACGTCCTGACTTTC. It specifies CASSFQFSGANVLTF. This rearrangement joins TRBV7-2 to TRBJ2-6; no firm D call. The CDR3 contains 15 residues. CDR1 is SGHTA, CDR2 FQGNSA, per germline. The ends were cut back, 3 bases at V and 0 bases at J, with 6 bases in the middle.

This chain links TRBV7-3 with TRBJ2-1; possibly TRBD1 for D (5 bases). V lost 2 bases and J lost 8, with 22 bases in between. Looked up from germline, CDR1 is SGHTA and CDR2 is FQGTGA. This CDR3 spans 17 amino acids. This CDR3 is CASSLSQAQGGVYEQFF. Written as DNA, the CDR3 is TGTGCCAGCAGCTTATCCCAGGCGCAGGGTGGAGTCTATGAGCAGTTCTTC.

The rearrangement links TRBV3-1 to TRBJ2-3, with 14 bases that match TRBD2. Per the germline V gene, CDR1 is LGHDT and CDR2 is YNNKEL (reference sequence). This CDR3 has 17 amino acids. The V and J ends lost 4 bases and 4 bases, in that order; junction bases with no gene match: 7. CDR3 amino acids: CASSRGLAGVSADTQYF. CDR3 coding DNA: TGTGCCAGCAGCCGGGGACTAGCGGGAGTAAGTGCAGATACGCAGTATTTT.

This clonotype was counted only a few times. One junction end disagrees with the germline gene, perhaps due to a read error. The chain links TRBV13 to TRBJ2-5, with a weak D call TRBD2 (6 bases). This CDR3 contains 14 residues. Germline V lookup: CDR1 PRHDT, CDR2 FYEKMQ (reference sequence). The CDR3 here is CAGSSRENQETQYF. CDR3 sequence (DNA): TGTGCCGGCAGCAGCCGGGAGAACCAAGAGACCCAGTACTTC.

The rearrangement joins TRBV3-1 to TRBJ2-7; TRBD1 matches 8 bases. TRBJ2-5 explains the end of the DNA better; the J call may be wrong. Germline-derived CDR1 and CDR2 are LGHDT and YNNKEL (reference sequence). There are 15 residues in the CDR3. The CDR3 protein is CASSQGGTGSKTQYF. Written as DNA, the CDR3 is TGTGCCAGCAGCCAAGGGGGGACAGGATCGAAGACCCAGTACTTC.

For this clonotype: The junction departs from germline at one end; a sequencing error may be responsible. V usage is TRBV28 and J usage is TRBJ1-1; the match to TRBD1 covers 11 bases. CDR3 length: 14 residues. Germline V gene sequence: CDR1 MDHEN, CDR2 SYDVKM. The CDR3 protein is CASSAGTGGTEAFF. The CDR3 DNA reads TGCGCCAGCAGTGCCGGGACAGGGGGGACTGAAGCTTTCTTT.